The entry that follows covers one T cell receptor (beta chain) sequence. Cells designated naive CD8 were CD45RO-negative and were positively selected for CCR7, with terminally differentiated effector memory CD45RA+ cells excluded. The donor cohort consisted entirely of Caucasian adults residing in Nashville, Tennessee. This sample is part of a study of shared clonotypes between healthy human individuals. Researchers divided each subset's genomic DNA evenly across several immunoSEQ plates. The data were produced by immunoSEQ multiplex PCR, yet TCRdb's version contains in-frame clones alone and is incomplete. There are about 1,800,000 clones in the sample; about 95% occur only once, and 1% to 1.5% lies in the top ten. Germline loops: CDR1 WSHSY, CDR2 SAAADI. With 2 bases removed from V and 2 bases from J, the gap between germline ends came to 13 bases. The CDR3 contains 16 residues.

This chain connects TRBV10-2 to TRBJ1-5; D possibly corresponds to TRBD1 (5 bases). Input material: naive CD8+ T cells sorted from blood. The sequence came from a man aged 18 to 35 in good health. The CDR3 coding sequence is TGCGCCAGCAGTGAGCTGCTAGGGGCTGGCAATCAGCCCCAGCATTTT. It translates to CASSELLGAGNQPQHF.